The present entry profiles one TCR beta chain with its context. What it binds is not known. This entry comes from a study of cytomegalovirus exposure and HLA in healthy donors. Study results and caveats: In an earlier analysis, about 87% or about 30%: the productive usage of most TCR beta V segments. Indistinguishability led to the exclusion of some V segments, TRBV6-2 and TRBV6-3 included. A reported reduction in N-insertions relative to the 666-donor mean was seen in an Asian-associated ancestry cluster in a later analysis.

Healthy bone marrow donors made up the cohort. CDR1 MNHEY and CDR2 SVGAGI come from the germline V gene. The CDR3 runs to 14 residues. Trimming removed 5 bases from V and 1 base from J, with 11 bases in between. PCR was performed using 60 Vbeta and 13 Jbeta primers. Sequenced by immunoSEQ multiplex PCR; TCRdb stores in-frame clones only, minus some. This repertoire shows 150,000 to 200,000 clones, over 60% found once; its top ten account for over 13%. The sequencing sample was made of PBMCs. The source of this sequence is a man aged 50 to 60 in good health and CMV-seropositive. The chain couples TRBV6-5 to TRBJ2-5; tentative D call: TRBD1 (5 bases). The chain's CDR3 is CASSRQKPQETQYF. Written as DNA, the CDR3 is TGTGCCAGCAGTCGACAGAAACCCCAAGAGACCCAGTACTTC.